The present T cell receptor (beta chain) was sequenced within a study of shared T cell receptors in the human thymus. Data came from immunoSEQ multiplex PCR; TCRdb stores just in-frame clones and leaves some out. The sample carries about 610,000 clones, around nine tenths recorded once. This CDR3 is built from 16 residues. The V end was cut by 1 base, the J end by 1 base, with 11 bases between. CDR1 is SGHDN and CDR2 is FVKESK in the germline V gene. This sample was shared with a second study, whose subject was human thymus T cells.

This TCR was sampled from a boy younger than two with a congenital heart defect. The sequenced material came from thymocytes. The chain employs TRBV14 and TRBJ2-1; D possibly corresponds to TRBD2 (5 bases). CDR3 nucleotide sequence: TGTGCCAGCAGCCAAGTGGCAGCGGTGTCCTACAATGAGCAGTTCTTC. Residues: CASSQVAAVSYNEQFF.